This record looks at one TCR beta chain sequence and its context. V lost 6 bases and J lost 4; bases outside the gene matches: 2. The CDR3 is 14 amino acids. Germline V lookup: CDR1 SGHAT, CDR2 FQNNGV. The data are from a study of blood T cell repertoires in COVID-19. Sequenced by immunoSEQ multiplex PCR; TCRdb stores in-frame clones only, minus some. The sample shows over 35,000 clones, roughly nine tenths of them seen only once. This sequence originates from a man aged 65 to 85 with active COVID-19. The chain recombines TRBV11-2 with TRBJ2-3, with 12 bases lining up with TRBD2. The sequencing sample was made of peripheral blood. Written as DNA, the CDR3 is TGTGCCAGCAGGAGACTAGCGGGGGCAGATACGCAGTATTTT. It translates to CASRRLAGADTQYF.